This is a list of T cell receptor beta chains from one sample in a study of shared clonotypes between healthy human individuals. Profiling relied on immunoSEQ multiplex PCR, and the TCRdb table lists in-frame clones only, not all of them. The sample carries roughly 500,000 clones, 70% to 80% recorded once. The sequenced sample was PBMCs. The receptors shown here come from a woman in her thirties or forties in good health. Some clones in this sample may be carry-over from other donors' samples. CDR3s include the opening cysteine and the closing phenylalanine or tryptophan. D genes are given only for firm matches. Clone size, where shown, is once, few, many, or a class for clones that have expanded.

v_call: TRBV11-2
j_call: TRBJ1-2
clone_size: NA
d_call: TRBD1
cdr3_nt: TGTGCCAGCAGCTTCGGGACAGGGGATCCCTACACCTTC
cdr3_aa: CASSFGTGDPYTF

v_call: TRBV5-4
j_call: TRBJ1-2
clone_size: NA
d_call: NA
cdr3_nt: TGTGCCAGCAGCTTAGGGACGGCCTATGGCTACACCTTC
cdr3_aa: CASSLGTAYGYTF

v_call: TRBV15
j_call: TRBJ1-2
clone_size: NA
d_call: TRBD1
cdr3_nt: TGTGCCACCAGCAGTCATAGACAGGGTCCAGGCTACACCTTC
cdr3_aa: CATSSHRQGPGYTF

v_call: TRBV5-1
j_call: TRBJ2-1
clone_size: NA
d_call: NA
cdr3_nt: TGCGCCAGCAGCTTGGAGGGGTCCTACAATGAGCAGTTCTTC
cdr3_aa: CASSLEGSYNEQFF

v_call: TRBV27
j_call: TRBJ2-6
clone_size: NA
d_call: TRBD2
cdr3_nt: TGTGCCAGCAGTTTAGCGGGGGCTGGGGCCAACGTCCTGACTTTC
cdr3_aa: CASSLAGAGANVLTF

v_call: TRBV10-3
j_call: TRBJ2-6
clone_size: few
d_call: NA
cdr3_nt: TGTGCCATCTCTCAGGGCTCTGGGGCCAACGTCCTGACTTTC
cdr3_aa: CAISQGSGANVLTF

v_call: TRBV7-9
j_call: TRBJ1-2
clone_size: NA
d_call: NA
cdr3_nt: TGTGCCAGCAGCTTAAGCGGGACGGAGGTCTATGGCTACACCTTC
cdr3_aa: CASSLSGTEVYGYTF

v_call: TRBV2
j_call: TRBJ1-4
clone_size: NA
d_call: NA
cdr3_nt: TGTGCCAGCAGCCCTTGGACTGCAACTAATGAAAAACTGTTTTTT
cdr3_aa: CASSPWTATNEKLFF

v_call: TRBV10-1
j_call: TRBJ2-3
clone_size: NA
d_call: TRBD2
cdr3_nt: TGCGCCGTAAGCACTAGCGGGACTAGCACAGATACGCAGTATTTT
cdr3_aa: CAVSTSGTSTDTQYF

v_call: TRBV28
j_call: TRBJ1-2
clone_size: NA
d_call: TRBD1
cdr3_nt: TGTGCCAGCAGCCTCCTTGGCCCTACCAGGACAGGGCCTTATGGCTACACCTTC
cdr3_aa: CASSLLGPTRTGPYGYTF

v_call: TRBV29-1
j_call: TRBJ2-3
clone_size: NA
d_call: NA
cdr3_nt: TGCAGCGCCAGACTTACAGGTCCTAGCACAGATACGCAGTATTTT
cdr3_aa: CSARLTGPSTDTQYF

v_call: TRBV6-6
j_call: TRBJ1-2
clone_size: NA
d_call: TRBD1
cdr3_nt: TGTGCCAGCAGTTACTCGCAGGGGGCGGGCTACACCTTC
cdr3_aa: CASSYSQGAGYTF

v_call: TRBV4-3
j_call: TRBJ2-3
clone_size: many
d_call: TRBD2
cdr3_nt: TGCGCCAGCAGCCAAGATGGAGGAGGTAGCGGGACCCACACAGATACGCAGTATTTT
cdr3_aa: CASSQDGGGSGTHTDTQYF

v_call: TRBV29-1
j_call: TRBJ1-2
clone_size: NA
d_call: NA
cdr3_nt: TGCAGCCCCCTGGGGGGGCAGGCACTTAAAAGGTATGGCTACACCTTC
cdr3_aa: CSPLGGQALKRYGYTF

v_call: TRBV15
j_call: TRBJ2-2
clone_size: NA
d_call: TRBD2
cdr3_nt: TGTGCCACCAGGCGGGAGAGGATCGGGGAGCTGTTTTTT
cdr3_aa: CATRRERIGELFF

v_call: TRBV11-3
j_call: TRBJ2-2
clone_size: NA
d_call: NA
cdr3_nt: TGTGCCAGCAGCTTGGACACATATACCGGGGAGCTGTTTTTT
cdr3_aa: CASSLDTYTGELFF

v_call: TRBV28
j_call: TRBJ2-7
clone_size: NA
d_call: NA
cdr3_nt: TGTGCCAGCAGTTTGGTCCCGGGGTCCTACGAGCAGTACTTC
cdr3_aa: CASSLVPGSYEQYF

v_call: TRBV15
j_call: TRBJ1-2
clone_size: NA
d_call: NA
cdr3_nt: TGTGCCACCAGCAGAGGAGATAACTATGGCTACACCTTC
cdr3_aa: CATSRGDNYGYTF

v_call: TRBV18
j_call: TRBJ1-3
clone_size: NA
d_call: NA
cdr3_nt: TGTGCCAGCTCACCCGGACAGTCTGGAAACACCATATATTTT
cdr3_aa: CASSPGQSGNTIYF

v_call: TRBV6-6
j_call: TRBJ1-1
clone_size: NA
d_call: NA
cdr3_nt: TGTGCCAGCAGTTACGGGCAGAACACTGAAGCTTTCTTT
cdr3_aa: CASSYGQNTEAFF

v_call: TRBV10-3
j_call: TRBJ2-7
clone_size: NA
d_call: NA
cdr3_nt: TGTGCCACGCGACAGGCCCTCGGGAGATACGAGCAGTACTTC
cdr3_aa: CATRQALGRYEQYF

v_call: TRBV4-3
j_call: TRBJ2-5
clone_size: NA
d_call: TRBD1
cdr3_nt: TGCGCCAGCAGCCAAGAAGGGACAGGGGGCGCTGAGACCCAGTACTTC
cdr3_aa: CASSQEGTGGAETQYF

v_call: TRBV5-4
j_call: TRBJ1-2
clone_size: NA
d_call: NA
cdr3_nt: TGTGCCAGCAGCTCGGGACTCCGGGGGAATGGCTACACCTTC
cdr3_aa: CASSSGLRGNGYTF

v_call: TRBV6-5
j_call: TRBJ2-5
clone_size: NA
d_call: TRBD2
cdr3_nt: TGTGCCAGCAGTTACTCGACGGAGGGAGGGGAGACCCAGTACTTC
cdr3_aa: CASSYSTEGGETQYF

v_call: TRBV28
j_call: TRBJ2-7
clone_size: NA
d_call: TRBD1
cdr3_nt: TGTGCCAGCATGGGGACAGGGGCCTACGAGCAGTACTTC
cdr3_aa: CASMGTGAYEQYF

v_call: TRBV30
j_call: TRBJ2-5
clone_size: NA
d_call: TRBD1
cdr3_nt: TGTGCCTGGAGTCCCAACCGACAGGGAAGAGAGACCCAGTACTTC
cdr3_aa: CAWSPNRQGRETQYF

v_call: TRBV29-1
j_call: TRBJ1-1
clone_size: once
d_call: TRBD1
cdr3_nt: TGCAGCGTCAGGACAGGGGGAACTGAAGCTTTCTTT
cdr3_aa: CSVRTGGTEAFF

v_call: TRBV5-1
j_call: TRBJ1-3
clone_size: NA
d_call: NA
cdr3_nt: TGCGCCAGCAGCCTCCAGGGCGGGAACTCTGGAAACACCATATATTTT
cdr3_aa: CASSLQGGNSGNTIYF

v_call: TRBV6-1
j_call: TRBJ2-6
clone_size: NA
d_call: NA
cdr3_nt: TGTGCCAGCAGTGAAGAGGAGACTGGGGCCAACGTCCTGACTTTC
cdr3_aa: CASSEEETGANVLTF

v_call: TRBV2
j_call: TRBJ1-5
clone_size: NA
d_call: TRBD1
cdr3_nt: TGTGCCAGCGTAGGACAGGGTTGGGATCGGCCCCAGCATTTT
cdr3_aa: CASVGQGWDRPQHF

v_call: TRBV18
j_call: TRBJ2-7
clone_size: NA
d_call: NA
cdr3_nt: TGTGCCAGCTCACCGGTCAGCGAAAGCTACGAGCAGTACTTC
cdr3_aa: CASSPVSESYEQYF

v_call: TRBV30
j_call: TRBJ1-1
clone_size: NA
d_call: TRBD1
cdr3_nt: TGTGCCTGGGACAGGGGATTGAACACTGAGGCTTTCTTT
cdr3_aa: CAWDRGLNTEAFF